This T cell receptor beta chain was captured by sequencing in a study of blood T cell repertoires in COVID-19. Trimming took 5 bases from V and 5 from J; bases not matched to a gene: 5. This CDR3 spans 13 amino acids. Per the germline V gene, CDR1 is MNHEY and CDR2 is SVGEGT. Authors' data handling: Quantification of nucleated cells was approximated via reference gene primer amplification. TCRdb keeps only in-frame clones here, not all; method: immunoSEQ multiplex PCR. The V and J calls and clone size were taken over from that table, and D and trimming were inferred from the DNA. Of about 140,000 clones listed, more than 65% are singletons.

The chain is built from TRBV6-2 or TRBV6-3 and TRBJ2-5; 7 positions agree with TRBD1. The receptor was isolated from a human donor in a cohort sampled during active COVID-19. What was sequenced was peripheral blood. CDR3 nucleotide sequence: TGTGCCAGCAGTAACAGGGGTAGGGAGACCCAGTACTTC. Translation: CASSNRGRETQYF.